This T cell receptor (beta chain) originates from a study of blood T cell repertoires in COVID-19. Germline V gene data show CDR1 as SGHNT and CDR2 as YENEEA. The CDR3 is made up of 14 amino acids. The V gene end was trimmed by 1 base and the J gene end by 4 bases; junction bases not matched to a gene: 1. Sequencing was performed with immunoSEQ multiplex PCR; in TCRdb, only in-frame clones are kept and a portion is missing. The sample shows approximately 210,000 clones, around four fifths of them seen only once. The chain couples TRBV11-3 to TRBJ2-1; the match to TRBD2 covers 7 bases. The clonotype originates from a woman aged 70-85 years with active or convalescent COVID-19. The sample consisted of peripheral blood. The CDR3 coding sequence is TGTGCCAGCAGCTTAGGACTAGCTTACAATGAGCAGTTCTTC. This gives the protein CASSLGLAYNEQFF.